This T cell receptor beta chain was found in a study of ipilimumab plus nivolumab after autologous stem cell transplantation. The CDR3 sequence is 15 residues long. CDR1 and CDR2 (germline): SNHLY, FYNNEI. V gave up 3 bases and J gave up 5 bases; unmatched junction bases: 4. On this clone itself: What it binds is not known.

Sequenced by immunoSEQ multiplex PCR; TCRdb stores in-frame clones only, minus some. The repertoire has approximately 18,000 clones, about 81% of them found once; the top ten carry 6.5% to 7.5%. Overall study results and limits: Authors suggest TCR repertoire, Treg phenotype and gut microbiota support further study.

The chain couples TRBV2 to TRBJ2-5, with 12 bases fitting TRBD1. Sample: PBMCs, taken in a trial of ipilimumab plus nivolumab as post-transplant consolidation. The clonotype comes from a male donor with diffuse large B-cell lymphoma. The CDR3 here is CASSEGQGAGETQYF. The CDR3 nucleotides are TGTGCCAGCAGTGAGGGACAGGGGGCCGGGGAGACCCAGTACTTC.